This T cell receptor beta chain was sequenced for a study of T cells in Graves' hyperthyroidism and ophthalmopathy. RNA transcripts provided the source from which TCR beta CDR3 regions were amplified. The primer set for the first-round RT-PCR of the TCR CDR3 was HTBI. TCRdb re-derived calls from the multiplex PCR reads in MiXCR, one entry per CDR3 protein. This table has some 550,000 distinct CDR3 sequences, about 16% appearing once. With regard to this clonotype: Its matching antigen is unknown.

Notes on the study in general: Model predictions of ophthalmopathy came a median approximately 6 months before onset.

At least 3 on the Clinical Activity Score was recorded for ophthalmopathy patients, who also had NOSPECS grade at least 4 and duration under 3 months. The study excluded patients with uncontrolled infection, other autoimmune disease, pregnancy or lactation. The PBMCs were taken from approximately 11 ml of fresh peripheral blood. The source material was blood. The sequence came from a woman aged 40 to 49 with Graves' ophthalmopathy.

CDR3 protein: CASSYSAGLGANVLTF. The CDR3 coding sequence is TGTGCCAGCAGTTACTCGGCGGGGCTTGGGGCCAACGTCCTGACTTTC. V is TRBV6-5 and J is TRBJ2-6; possibly TRBD2 for D (6 bases). CDR1 and CDR2 from the germline V gene are MNHEY and SVGAGI. The V end was cut by 0 bases, the J end by 3 bases, with 9 bases between. The CDR3 contains 16 residues.